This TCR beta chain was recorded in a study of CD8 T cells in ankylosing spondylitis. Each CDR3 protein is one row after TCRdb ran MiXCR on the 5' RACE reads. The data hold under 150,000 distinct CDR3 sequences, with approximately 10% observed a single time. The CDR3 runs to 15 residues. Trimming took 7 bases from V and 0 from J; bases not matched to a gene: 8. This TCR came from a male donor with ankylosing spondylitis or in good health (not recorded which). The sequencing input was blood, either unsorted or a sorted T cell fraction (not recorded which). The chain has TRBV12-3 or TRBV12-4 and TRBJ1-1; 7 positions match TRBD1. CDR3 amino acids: CASNIRQGLNTEAFF. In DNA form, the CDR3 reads TGTGCCAGCAATATAAGACAGGGCCTGAACACTGAAGCTTTCTTT.